The source of this T cell receptor (beta chain) is a study of T cell clones after liver transplantation. Study summary: Blood was drawn pre-transplant, before withdrawal, and after full or failed withdrawal.

Germline V gives CDR1 DFQATT, CDR2 SNEGSKA (reference sequence). CDR3 length: 10 amino acids. The V end was cut by 5 bases, the J end by 6 bases, with 8 bases between. TCRdb's table, derived via immunoSEQ multiplex PCR, lists solely in-frame clones and lacks some. Among tens of thousands of clones, less than 75% were seen once, and the ten largest hold around 9.1%. The sequence derives from a human patient who received a liver transplant. Some T cells may be the graft donor's. Here the sequenced sample was CD4+ T cells from blood, taken at the 22-month timepoint. This chain links TRBV20-1 with TRBJ2-7; D is ambiguous. This chain's CDR3 is CSASPSEQYF. For the CDR3, the DNA is TGCAGTGCTTCCCCCAGCGAGCAGTACTTC.